This T cell receptor beta chain stems from a study of CD8 T cells in ankylosing spondylitis. Library preparation for TCR beta used quantitative 5'-RACE with molecular barcodes. TCRdb re-derived calls from the 5' RACE reads in MiXCR, one entry per CDR3 protein. The table lists some 130,000 distinct CDR3 sequences, approximately 10% of them singletons. This clonotype was counted ten times or more. Its antigen remains unknown. Notes on the study in general: Relatively rare in peripheral blood, disease-linked clones were also CD8+. Reportedly, matched ankylosing spondylitis synovial fluid was significantly enriched for disease-linked clones. A TCR beta motif made of under 10 highly homologous variants seemed typical of ankylosing spondylitis blood.

Per the germline V gene, CDR1 is SGHVS and CDR2 is FQNEAQ. V lost 5 bases and J lost 1, with 16 bases in between. The CDR3 spans 16 residues. The chain joins TRBV7-8 to TRBJ2-3; weak D call: TRBD2 (7 bases). The sequenced material came from blood, either unsorted or a sorted T cell fraction (not recorded which). The TCR was taken from a male donor with ankylosing spondylitis or in good health (not recorded which). The CDR3 protein is CASSRGGARGTDTQYF. In DNA, the CDR3 is TGTGCCAGCAGCAGAGGGGGGGCCCGGGGCACAGATACGCAGTATTTT. The whole variable domain, remainder taken from reference TRBV7-8 and TRBJ2-3, is GAGVSQSPRYKVAKRGQDVALRCDPISGHVSLFWYQQALGQGPEFLTYFQNEAQLDKSGLPSDRFFAERPEGSVSTLKIQRTQQEDSAVYLCASSRGGARGTDTQYFGPGTRLTVL.